Described below is a single TCR beta chain sequence and its context. Its cognate antigen has yet to be identified. No base quality information exists; no much larger clone differs at one position. To be selected, patients needed enough residual fresh-frozen tumor tissue and more than two years of available survival data. Although molecular status otherwise differed among the glioblastoma patients, no patient had an isocitrate dehydrogenase mutation. PBMC were collected before vaccination, two weeks after the third vaccination, and at tumor progression if progression occurred. The Qiagen DNeasy Blood extraction Kit was used for extraction of genomic DNA. These data belong to a study of glioma-infiltrating T cells after dendritic cell vaccination (dated by TCRdb to 2016 to 2017). For the study in its entirety: The cohort included some 15 glioblastoma patients drawn from Phase I and II dendritic cell vaccination trials, of whom 9 were newly diagnosed and 6 had recurrent disease. Autologous tumor lysate-pulsed dendritic cell vaccination was administered to the patients between the early 2000s and the early 2010s. The vaccine was prepared from monocyte-derived dendritic cells that were cultured for seven days with IL-4 and GM-CSF and then pulsed overnight with autologous tumor lysate. Each patient got three intradermal injections of the dendritic cell vaccine, spaced at biweekly intervals, in the arm below the axilla. Tumor-infiltrating lymphocyte content was quantified and tumor and blood repertoires were compared in dendritic cell-vaccinated glioblastoma patients by deep sequencing of TCR beta CDR3 regions. Survival after dendritic cell vaccination was correlated with TCR sequencing metrics, such as TIL content and the overlap between tumor and blood repertoires.

The paper's findings and limits, for the study overall: The three-group TCR overlap response model was characterized as speculative, and prospective validation of the model was stated to be required. After dendritic cell vaccination, a higher estimated pretreatment TIL content predicted longer time to progression and longer overall survival. The cohort was small and heterogeneous, and full blood and tumor sets were available for few patients, with initial-recurrent tumor pairs available for even fewer patients. No direct relationship between TCR clonality and survival was found, suggesting that a diverse polyclonal response may matter.

Using the immunoSEQ assay, TCRB CDR3 regions were amplified from 1.5 to 2 micrograms of genomic DNA, or from all available DNA when less than that was on hand. For multiplex PCR, 60 forward primers for TCR V beta segments and 13 reverse primers for J beta segments were used. To estimate reads per starting template, synthetic control templates were spiked into each sample at limiting dilution. The Illumina HiSeq System generated 87 bp sequencing reads. Under the source paper's analysis protocol: PCR and sequencing errors were removed by a nearest neighbor algorithm that merged closely related sequences. TCR overlap was measured as the percentage of unique tumor TCR beta sequences that were also present in the peripheral blood of the same patient. TCRdb took over this immuneACCESS table, retaining in-frame rearrangements with V and J assigned. Such tables are incomplete; in checked studies, under half of the missing clones stem from an unresolved V gene, and the remainder is unexplained. Clone size and the V and J calls come from that table; the DNA yielded D and trimming. This sample has about 38,000 clones in its table, and approximately 84% of those were observed once. Clones ranked in the top ten supply approximately 8.3% of the sample.

There are 16 amino acids in the CDR3, from cysteine to phenylalanine inclusive. The DNA shown is the 48-base CDR3, in frame from base 1. V is pruned by 1 base and J by 5 bases, leaving 4 bases of the junction without a gene match. Sequences MGHRA (CDR1) and YSYEKL (CDR2) are obtained from the germline V gene. The sequence was obtained from a human donor with glioblastoma. Material: blood, obtained before dendritic cell vaccination. This chain joins TRBV4-1 to TRBJ2-1; a stretch of 11 junction bases matches TRBD2. CDR3 protein: CASSQGVAGGHNEQFF. In nucleotide form, the sequence is TGCGCCAGCAGCCAAGGGGTAGCGGGGGGGCACAATGAGCAGTTCTTC.